Shown below are 15 T cell receptor beta chains from a single sample sequenced in a study of OX40 agonist ivuxolimab in advanced cancers. The data were produced by immunoSEQ multiplex PCR, yet TCRdb's version contains in-frame clones alone and is incomplete. The sample consists of tens of thousands of clones, about 80% of them appearing once. Sequenced here: CD4+ or CD8+ T cells sorted from blood, sampled in a trial of the OX40 agonist ivuxolimab. The source is an adult with an advanced solid tumor such as melanoma, head and neck, liver or kidney cancer.

This sequence joins TRBV27 and TRBJ1-5; D gene unclear. There are 13 residues in the CDR3. Trimming shortened V by 3 bases and J by 5 bases, and 8 bases separated the two germline ends. Germline loops: CDR1 MNHEY, CDR2 SMNVEV (reference sequence). In DNA form, the CDR3 reads TGTGCCAGCAGTTTTTATGGTGATCAGCCCCAGCATTTT. This translates into CASSFYGDQPQHF.

V usage is TRBV20-1 and J usage is TRBJ2-1; 9 bases are a match to TRBD1. The ends lost 5 bases at V and 9 bases at J; junction bases unmatched: 2. The CDR3 sequence is 11 residues long. Germline V gene data show CDR1 as DFQATT and CDR2 as SNEGSKA (reference sequence). The CDR3 nucleotides read TGCAGTGCTCAGGACAGGGGTGAGCAGTTCTTC. Protein: CSAQDRGEQFF.

V and J are TRBV5-4 and TRBJ2-7; 13 bases map to TRBD2. Losses at the gene ends were 5 bases for V and 3 bases for J; bases not matched to a gene: 5. The CDR3 length is 15 residues. Germline CDR1 reads SGHNT; CDR2 reads YYREEE (reference sequence). The CDR3 DNA reads as TGTGCCAGCAGGCAGGGACTAGCGGGGATCTACGAGCAGTACTTC. This codes for CASRQGLAGIYEQYF.

This clone occurred once. V and J are TRBV6-1 and TRBJ1-5; D might be TRBD1 (6 bases). Germline-derived CDR1 and CDR2 are MNHNS and SASEGT. The CDR3 has 15 residues. Trimming cost V 7 bases and J 0 bases, with 13 bases left between them. The CDR3 loop reads CASKPQGSSNQPQHF. In DNA, the CDR3 is TGTGCCAGCAAACCACAGGGAAGTAGCAATCAGCCCCAGCATTTT.

The table lists this clone with a count of one. The same CDR3 also results from other DNA sequences found in this sample. V gene TRBV29-1 combines with J gene TRBJ1-1; TRBD1 is a possible D gene (5 bases). The CDR3 contains 13 residues. The germline V gene has CDR1 SQVTM and CDR2 ANQGSEA. V was clipped by 7 bases and J by 1 base, with 13 bases between them. The CDR3 here is CSALRGQNTEAFF. The CDR3 bases are TGCAGCGCATTAAGAGGACAGAACACTGAAGCTTTCTTT.

This chain uses TRBV6-1 with TRBJ1-1; no reliable D call. This CDR3 region has 14 residues. Germline-derived CDR1 and CDR2 are MNHNS and SASEGT. Trimming stripped 2 bases from V and 4 bases from J, with 11 bases between. CDR3 in amino acids: CASSESWTFTEAFF. DNA for the CDR3: TGTGCCAGCAGTGAATCATGGACCTTCACTGAAGCTTTCTTT.

The CDR3 loop reads CAGYYNEQFF. For the CDR3, the DNA is TGCGCCGGGTACTACAATGAGCAGTTCTTC. This chain joins TRBV10-1 and TRBJ2-1; the D is unclear. Germline V gene sequence: CDR1 WNHNN, CDR2 SYGVQD (reference sequence). The CDR3 loop spans 10 amino acids. V lost 11 bases, J lost 3 bases, and 5 bases lay in between.

The table lists this clone with a count of one. V is TRBV4-3 and J is TRBJ2-3, with 10 bases identical to TRBD2. The length of the CDR3 is 17 residues. Germline loops: CDR1 LGHNA, CDR2 YSLEER. Germline trimming cut 4 bases from V and 6 bases from J; bases unmatched to any gene: 13. This CDR3 reads CASSRLGRSGRVDTQYF. The CDR3 DNA is TGCGCCAGCAGCCGCCTGGGGAGGAGCGGGAGGGTGGATACGCAGTATTTT.

The genes are TRBV28 and TRBJ2-7; TRBD1 or TRBD2 may be the D gene (5 bases each). CDR3 length: 13 residues. Trimming removed 8 bases from V and 4 bases from J, with 15 bases in between. CDR1 MDHEN and CDR2 SYDVKM come from the germline V gene. The CDR3 region is CASLRPGTYEQYF. CDR3 bases: TGTGCCAGCCTTAGGCCAGGGACGTACGAGCAGTACTTC. The full variable domain, rest sourced from reference TRBV28 and TRBJ2-7, is DVKVTQSSRYLVKRTGEKVFLECVQDMDHENMFWYRQDPGLGLRLIYFSYDVKMKEKGDIPEGYSVSREKKERFSLILESASTNQTSMYLCASLRPGTYEQYFGPGTRLTVT.

The V gene is TRBV5-1, the J gene TRBJ2-6, with D perhaps TRBD1 (6 bases). CDR1 is SGHRS, CDR2 YFSETQ, per germline. This CDR3 is 16 amino acids long. V was trimmed by 1 base and J by 4 bases, leaving 12 bases between them. CDR3 sequence (DNA): TGCGCCAGCAGCTTGCCCGGACAGTCGGGGGCCAACGTCCTGACTTTC. Its protein product is CASSLPGQSGANVLTF.

The rearrangement joins TRBV19 to TRBJ2-2, with D hard to call. CDR1 is LNHDA and CDR2 is SQIVND in the germline V gene (reference sequence). This CDR3 spans 13 amino acids. V was trimmed by 7 bases and J by 1 base, leaving 7 bases between them. CDR3 in DNA: TGTGCCAGTATTTGGAGGAACACCGGGGAGCTGTTTTTT. Its protein is CASIWRNTGELFF.

The gene calls are TRBV29-1 and TRBJ1-3; D ambiguous. Germline lookup yields CDR1 SQVTM and CDR2 ANQGSEA. The CDR3 spans 13 residues. The germline V and J ends were trimmed by 6 bases and 3 bases, with 12 bases remaining between them. The CDR3 loop reads CSVDGVNGNTIYF. The CDR3 DNA reads TGCAGCGTCGACGGAGTAAATGGAAACACCATATATTTT.

The genes are TRBV10-2 and TRBJ1-1; D gene ambiguous. V lost 2 bases to trimming and J lost 5 bases, with 3 bases between them. The germline CDR1 and CDR2 sequences are WSHSY and SAAADI. The CDR3 spans 11 residues. CDR3 nucleotides: TGCGCCAGCAGTGAGCTTACTGAAGCTTTCTTT. It encodes CASSELTEAFF.

V gene TRBV11-2 combines with J gene TRBJ2-2; D is unclear. The CDR3 length is 16 residues. Trimming removed 4 bases from V and 0 bases from J, with 12 bases in between. From germline, CDR1 is SGHAT and CDR2 FQNNGV. This CDR3 is CASSSPSATNTGELFF. CDR3 nucleotide sequence: TGTGCCAGCAGCTCCCCATCGGCTACGAACACCGGGGAGCTGTTTTTT.

The chain has TRBV7-2 and TRBJ1-2, with 9 bases lining up with TRBD1. The trim removed 4 bases at V and 5 bases at J, leaving 8 bases unmatched. Germline V lookup: CDR1 SGHTA, CDR2 FQGNSA. The CDR3 extends over 15 amino acids. CDR3 in amino acids: CASSSVGQGRYGYTF. CDR3 DNA sequence: TGTGCCAGCAGCTCGGTCGGACAGGGGAGGTATGGCTACACCTTC.